This entry is about one T cell receptor beta chain. This entry belongs to a study of blood T cell repertoires in COVID-19. On the study more broadly: The study drew acute and convalescent COVID-19 samples from the United States, Italy and Spain.

Germline V gene lookup returns CDR1 SSHAT and CDR2 FNYEAQ (reference sequence). V dropped 5 bases and J dropped 10 bases, with 15 bases sitting between them. The CDR3 runs 13 residues. In the authors' methods: Estimation of nucleated cell counts relied on the amplification of reference gene primers. The table came from immunoSEQ multiplex PCR; TCRdb's copy has only in-frame clones and leaves some out. Clonal size and the V and J genes are those of that table, whereas D and trimming came from the DNA. The sample lists over 150,000 clones, roughly 80% occurring once. This TCR derives from a woman aged 55-69 years with COVID-19, enrolled during active disease. Material for sequencing was peripheral blood. The chain recombines TRBV7-7 with TRBJ2-1, with TRBD1 as a possible D gene (6 bases). The CDR3 loop is CASSPSAGVEQFF. CDR3 DNA: TGTGCCAGCAGCCCCTCCGCAGGGGTCGAGCAGTTCTTC.